The next 5 T cell receptor beta chains were all read from a single sample in a study of Tregs in tolerant kidney transplant recipients. No antigen has been assigned to these receptors. TCRdb keeps only in-frame clones here, not all; method: immunoSEQ multiplex PCR. Among about 44,000 clones listed, around 95% were seen once. The sequencing input was Tregs from blood cultured with allogeneic cells. The receptors originated from a human donor in good health.

Of note for this clone: In this CDR3 the conserved last residue, phenylalanine or tryptophan, is missing, so a read error is likely. It is unclear where the CDR3 begins or ends on the DNA, so no DNA is shown, and the CDR3 is as TCRdb lists it. J is TRBJ1-2 and V is TRBV21-1. TRBV21-1 is a recognized pseudogene. Both ends counted, the CDR3 spans 8 residues. CDR3: CASSKEGI.

V usage is TRBV28 and J usage is TRBJ2-3, with D maybe TRBD1 (5 bases). The V and J ends lost 6 bases and 3 bases respectively, with 7 bases between them. CDR1 is MDHEN and CDR2 is SYDVKM in the germline V gene. The CDR3 totals 12 residues. The CDR3 sequence is CASRTATDTQYF. In nucleotides, the CDR3 is TGTGCCAGCAGGACAGCGACAGATACGCAGTATTTT.

The chain has TRBV4-2 and TRBJ2-7; weak D call: TRBD2 (5 bases). The germline CDR1 and CDR2 sequences are LGHNA and YNFKEQ. This CDR3 contains 14 residues. Trimming removed 5 bases from V and 9 bases from J, with 20 bases in between. This CDR3 reads CASSLEVLGTMQYF. The CDR3 region has the DNA TGTGCCAGCAGCTTGGAGGTACTGGGCACGATGCAGTACTTC.

The V gene is TRBV2, the J gene TRBJ2-2; TRBD1 matches at 7 bases. The CDR3 loop spans 16 amino acids. V shed 2 bases and J 4 bases; nucleotides not matched to a gene: 7. Germline loops: CDR1 SNHLY, CDR2 FYNNEI. CDR3 coding DNA: TGTGCCAGCAGTGAAAGGGGGCGCGGGTTCACCGGGGAGCTGTTTTTT. This encodes CASSERGRGFTGELFF.

V and J are TRBV2 and TRBJ1-5, with a tentative D call TRBD1 (6 bases). CDR3 size: 15 residues. V was clipped by 6 bases and J by 0 bases, with 12 bases between them. Germline V gene lookup returns CDR1 SNHLY and CDR2 FYNNEI. CDR3 amino acids: CASRGDIHSNQPQHF. The CDR3 DNA sequence: TGTGCCAGCAGAGGGGACATTCATAGCAATCAGCCCCAGCATTTT.